The 25 T cell receptor beta chains below were found in one sample sequenced in a study of blood T cell repertoires in COVID-19. Generated by immunoSEQ multiplex PCR, the TCRdb table keeps only in-frame clones and is missing some. The data hold around 190,000 clones, with about 88% observed a single time. Specimen: peripheral blood. Every receptor here comes from a middle-aged man with COVID-19, enrolled during active disease.

J is TRBJ1-1 and V is TRBV3-1 (or the pseudogene TRBV3-2); a possible D gene is TRBD1 (5 bases). Germline CDR1 and CDR2: LGHDT and YNNKEL (reference sequence). The CDR3 length is 13 residues. V was trimmed by 1 base and J by 10 bases, leaving 13 bases between them. This CDR3 reads CASSQVLGQRAFF. The CDR3 DNA reads as TGTGCCAGCAGCCAAGTCCTAGGACAACGAGCTTTCTTT.

The chain couples TRBV7-2 to TRBJ2-7; TRBD2 is a possible D gene (6 bases). Trimming shortened V by 4 bases and J by 4 bases, and 8 bases separated the two germline ends. The CDR3 extends over 12 amino acids. CDR1 is SGHTA, CDR2 FQGNSA, per germline. For the CDR3, the DNA is TGTGCCAGCAGCTGGGACTTTTACGAGCAGTACTTC. Amino acids: CASSWDFYEQYF.

Here the CDR3 DNA reads TGTGCCAGCAGCTTAGGGCGGGGACGCGGCACAGATACGCAGTATTTT. This codes for CASSLGRGRGTDTQYF. The chain links TRBV7-2 to TRBJ2-3, with D possibly TRBD2 on 6 matching bases. V was shortened by 1 base and J by 1 base, with 12 bases between the two germline ends. The CDR3 is 16 amino acids. Germline V lookup: CDR1 SGHTA, CDR2 FQGNSA.

The chain employs TRBV5-1 and TRBJ2-7; D is perhaps TRBD2 (6 bases). The germline V gene has CDR1 SGHRS and CDR2 YFSETQ. V was clipped by 4 bases and J by 1 base, with 27 bases between them. The CDR3 sequence is 19 residues long. The CDR3 DNA is TGCGCCAGCAGCCTGATACCGACGGCCATAGCGGAGAATTCCTACGAGCAGTACTTC. As protein: CASSLIPTAIAENSYEQYF.

The chain employs TRBV19 and TRBJ2-7; 10 bases match TRBD2. Germline lookup yields CDR1 LNHDA and CDR2 SQIVND (reference sequence). V dropped 4 bases and J dropped 2; count of bases not matched to a gene: 5. The CDR3 sequence is 15 residues long. CDR3 DNA sequence: TGTGCCAGTAGTAAGACTAGCGGGCTTGCCTACGAGCAGTACTTC. Encoded protein: CASSKTSGLAYEQYF.

This chain joins TRBV29-1 and TRBJ2-1, with TRBD2 identical over 8 bases. The V and J ends lost 5 bases and 7 bases, in that order; junction bases with no gene match: 10. CDR1 is SQVTM and CDR2 is ANQGSEA in the germline V gene. This CDR3 is built from 14 residues. CDR3 in amino acids: CSVLYGRARNEQFF. CDR3 sequence (DNA): TGCAGCGTTCTATACGGGAGGGCCCGGAATGAGCAGTTCTTC.

This clone was found a few times. The chain links TRBV1 to TRBJ2-2; the table's D call of TRBD2 was not tested on the DNA. TRBV1 is noted as a pseudogene. This CDR3 region has 17 residues. CDR3 amino acids: CTSSQNTSGASSGELFF. CDR3 sequence (DNA): TGCACCAGCAGCCAGAATACTAGCGGGGCTTCTTCCGGGGAGCTGTTTTTT.

CDR3: CASSQEQGAYEQYF. For the CDR3, the DNA is TGCGCCAGCAGCCAAGAGCAGGGGGCCTACGAGCAGTACTTC. This rearrangement joins TRBV4-1 to TRBJ2-7; 7 nucleotides align to TRBD1. The CDR3 length is 14 residues. J was trimmed by 2 bases and V by 0 bases; bases with no gene match: 1. The germline V gene encodes CDR1 MGHRA and CDR2 YSYEKL.

This sequence joins TRBV18 and TRBJ1-1, with unresolved D. The CDR3 length is 14 residues. Germline V gene data show CDR1 as KGHSH and CDR2 as LQKENI. V lost 6 bases to trimming and J lost 0 bases, with 11 bases between them. For the CDR3, the DNA is TGTGCCAGCTCGCCGAGGCCGCTGAACACTGAAGCTTTCTTT. This gives the protein CASSPRPLNTEAFF.

The rearrangement uses TRBV21-1 and TRBJ2-5; the D call in the table, TRBD2, was not verified against the DNA. TRBV21-1 is classified as a pseudogene. The CDR3 extends over 14 amino acids. This chain's CDR3 is CASSQASLMETQYF. CDR3 in DNA: TGTGCCAGCAGCCAAGCGAGCTTAATGGAGACCCAGTACTTC.

The chain employs TRBV6-2 or TRBV6-3 and TRBJ2-1; 7 nucleotides align to TRBD2. The CDR3 length is 17 residues. The V and J ends lost 6 bases and 2 bases, in that order; junction bases with no gene match: 13. From germline, CDR1 is MNHEY and CDR2 SVGEGT. This CDR3 reads CASSPWRSGATYNEQFF. Written as DNA, the CDR3 is TGTGCCAGCAGCCCCTGGAGGAGCGGGGCTACCTACAATGAGCAGTTCTTC.

The chain employs TRBV6-2 or TRBV6-3 and TRBJ1-6, with unresolved D. V was pared by 2 bases and J by 0 bases, with 8 bases between. There are 16 residues in the CDR3. The germline gives CDR1 MNHEY, CDR2 SVGEGT. DNA for the CDR3: TGTGCCAGCAGTTACGAAGGGAGCTCCTATAATTCACCCCTCCACTTT. This gives the protein CASSYEGSSYNSPLHF.

This clone was counted a single time. The chain links TRBV6-4 to TRBJ1-6; no clear D. V lost 6 bases and J lost 8, with 14 bases in between. From germline, CDR1 is MRHNA and CDR2 SNTAGT. The CDR3 has 14 amino acids. This chain's CDR3 is CASSPSGGDSPLHF. CDR3 nucleotides: TGTGCCAGCAGCCCGTCCGGAGGTGATTCACCCCTCCACTTT.

This clone was seen once. The chain recombines TRBV27 with TRBJ1-1; TRBD1 agrees at 7 bases. V gave up 4 bases and J gave up 1 base; unmatched junction bases: 12. CDR3 length: 17 amino acids. Germline V gene lookup returns CDR1 MNHEY and CDR2 SMNVEV (reference sequence). CDR3 amino acids: CASSSYRGLIPNTEAFF. The CDR3 region has the DNA TGTGCCAGCAGTTCGTACAGGGGACTCATACCGAACACTGAAGCTTTCTTT.

V usage is TRBV3-1 (or the pseudogene TRBV3-2) and J usage is TRBJ2-3, with 12 positions matching TRBD2. The CDR3 has 15 residues. V was pared by 5 bases and J by 7 bases, with 7 bases of the junction left unmatched. Per the germline V gene, CDR1 is LGHDT and CDR2 is YNNKEL (reference sequence). CDR3 nucleotide sequence: TGTGCCAGCAGCGGATGGACTAGCGGGGATAATACGCAGTATTTT. It is translated as CASSGWTSGDNTQYF.

This chain connects TRBV19 to TRBJ1-1, with a tentative D call TRBD1 (5 bases). The CDR3 is 13 amino acids. The germline CDR1 and CDR2 sequences are LNHDA and SQIVND (reference sequence). With 7 bases removed from V and 2 bases from J, the gap between germline ends came to 11 bases. This CDR3 is CASTEQANTEAFF. CDR3 coding DNA: TGTGCCAGTACCGAACAGGCAAACACTGAAGCTTTCTTT.

The CDR3 DNA reads as TGTGCCAGCGCCCGTGAGATTTTGGAAAAACTGTTTTTT. Translating gives CASAREILEKLFF. The J gene is TRBJ1-4, the V gene TRBV28; D is uncertain. Germline-derived CDR1 and CDR2 are MDHEN and SYDVKM. Trimming took 8 bases from V and 8 from J, leaving 15 bases between them. This CDR3 spans 13 amino acids.

This clone was picked up a small number of times. The chain uses TRBV4-1 and TRBJ2-1; tentative D call: TRBD2 (7 bases). Germline V gene data show CDR1 as MGHRA and CDR2 as YSYEKL. The CDR3 runs 17 residues. Between the trimmed V and J ends, which lost 0 bases and 2 bases, there was a span of 14 bases. The CDR3 DNA reads as TGCGCCAGCAGCCAAGATTGGGGGGGCCCCCCCTACAATGAGCAGTTCTTC. Translation gives CASSQDWGGPPYNEQFF.

V gene TRBV29-1 combines with J gene TRBJ2-1, with TRBD2 matching 12 bases. Trimming at V came to 8 bases and at J to 4 bases, leaving 9 bases not matched to a gene. Germline CDR1 is SQVTM and CDR2 is ANQGSEA. The CDR3 runs 15 residues. The CDR3 sequence is CSLLAGGQTYNEQFF. CDR3 DNA: TGCAGCCTACTAGCGGGAGGACAAACTTACAATGAGCAGTTCTTC.

This chain connects TRBV5-1 to TRBJ2-5; TRBD1 might be the D (6 bases). V was shortened by 0 bases and J by 3 bases, with 12 bases between the two germline ends. Germline V gene sequence: CDR1 SGHRS, CDR2 YFSETQ. This CDR3 contains 15 residues. This CDR3 is CASSLGSGEEETQYF. The CDR3 DNA sequence: TGCGCCAGCAGCTTGGGGTCAGGGGAAGAAGAGACCCAGTACTTC.

This chain joins TRBV7-9 and TRBJ2-5; TRBD1 agrees at 9 bases. V dropped 5 bases and J dropped 4; count of bases not matched to a gene: 11. Germline V lookup: CDR1 SEHNR, CDR2 FQNEAQ (reference sequence). This CDR3 is 16 amino acids long. CDR3 coding DNA: TGTGCCAGCAGCACGGGACAGGGATTCCCCTCAGAGACCCAGTACTTC. Its translation: CASSTGQGFPSETQYF.

This clone was seen only once. Other nucleotide sequences from this sample produce the same CDR3. This rearrangement joins TRBV11-2 to TRBJ2-2; unclear D gene. From germline, CDR1 is SGHAT and CDR2 FQNNGV. Trimming removed 1 base from V and 5 bases from J, with 2 bases in between. The CDR3 is made up of 12 amino acids. CDR3 sequence reads: CASSLVTGELFF. The CDR3 nucleotides read TGTGCCAGCAGCTTAGTAACCGGGGAGCTGTTTTTT.

This clone was detected only a few times. V usage is TRBV6-2 or TRBV6-3 and J usage is TRBJ1-6, with 9 bases identical to TRBD1. Losses at the gene ends were 6 bases for V and 9 bases for J; bases not matched to a gene: 9. Germline-derived CDR1 and CDR2 are MNHEY and SVGEGT. CDR3 length equals 15 residues. The CDR3: CASSPRDRDSSPLHF. The CDR3 bases are TGTGCCAGCAGCCCCCGGGACAGGGATTCTTCACCCCTCCACTTT.

The chain couples TRBV19 to TRBJ1-5; 7 bases fit TRBD1. The CDR3 is 15 amino acids. Germline loops: CDR1 LNHDA, CDR2 SQIVND (reference sequence). J was trimmed by 2 bases and V by 6 bases; bases with no gene match: 7. CDR3 amino acids: CASRLGGDGNQPQHF. The CDR3 DNA follows: TGTGCCAGTAGGTTAGGGGGCGACGGCAATCAGCCCCAGCATTTT.

This clone has a single count. This chain uses TRBV5-5 with TRBJ2-5, with D tentatively TRBD1 (5 bases). The CDR3 is 16 residues long. CDR1 SGHKS and CDR2 YYEKEE come from the germline V gene (reference sequence). Trimming took 4 bases from V and 5 from J, leaving 21 bases between them. The CDR3 sequence is CASSPSAQGGGETQYF. Written as DNA, the CDR3 is TGTGCCAGCAGCCCATCGGCCCAGGGCGGTGGGGAGACCCAGTACTTC. The full variable domain, in which reference TRBV5-5 and TRBJ2-5 provide the parts outside the CDR3, is DAGVTQSPTHLIKTRGQQVTLRCSPISGHKSVSWYQQVLGQGPQFIFQYYEKEERGRGNFPDRFSARQFPNYSSELNVNALLLGDSALYLCASSPSAQGGGETQYFGPGTRLLVL.